The T cell receptor beta chain under discussion was sequenced for a study of shared clonotypes between healthy human individuals. General study findings and limits: Sharing across four donors was seen in 5% to 5.5% of naive CD4 clonotypes.

Those who donated were healthy HIV-negative adults, with no recent acute infections or vaccinations reported. Trimming shortened V by 4 bases and J by 0 bases, and 6 bases separated the two germline ends. The CDR3 consists of 13 residues. The V gene's germline CDR1 is SNHLY and CDR2 FYNNEI. The study ran the assay at deep level. Method: immunoSEQ multiplex PCR; TCRdb's copy keeps in-frame clones and lacks some. Of over 2 million clones listed, about 90% are singletons. This clone has just a few counts. Its matching antigen is unknown. The clonotype originates from a man younger than 35 in good health. Some clones in this sample may be carry-over from other donors' samples. The sequenced sample was naive CD4+ T cells from PBMCs. The subset here: CD45RA+ positively selected. The chain recombines TRBV2 with TRBJ1-1; D unresolved. The CDR3: CASSVIMNTEAFF. Here the CDR3 DNA reads TGTGCCAGCAGTGTAATAATGAACACTGAAGCTTTCTTT.